These 15 T cell receptor beta chains share one sample of origin, sequenced in a study of cytomegalovirus exposure and HLA in healthy donors. It was with 60 Vbeta and 13 Jbeta primers that the PCR ran. Generated by immunoSEQ multiplex PCR, the TCRdb table keeps only in-frame clones and is missing some. The profile covers 130,000 or so clones, with roughly 80% appearing a single time and less than 2.5% taken by the ten largest. The specimen sequenced was PBMCs. Receptors were obtained from a woman in her 40s in good health and CMV-seropositive.

The rearrangement joins TRBV7-2 to TRBJ2-2, with D tentatively TRBD2 (6 bases). Trimming cost V 8 bases and J 0 bases, with 10 bases left between them. There are 14 residues in the CDR3. Germline assignment: CDR1 SGHTA and CDR2 FQGNSA. CDR3 coding DNA: TGTGCCAGCTGGGACTCGTCGAACACCGGGGAGCTGTTTTTT. This codes for CASWDSSNTGELFF.

V is TRBV7-2 and J is TRBJ2-2; TRBD2 matches 12 bases. Trimming cost V 5 bases and J 5 bases; bases outside gene matches: 3. Germline V gene sequence: CDR1 SGHTA, CDR2 FQGNSA. This CDR3 spans 15 amino acids. This chain's CDR3 is CASSLLAGGTGELFF. The CDR3 DNA reads TGTGCCAGCAGCCTGCTAGCGGGAGGGACCGGGGAGCTGTTTTTT.

The chain employs TRBV7-9 and TRBJ2-5; the D gene is possibly TRBD2 (6 bases). CDR3 size: 14 residues. Germline-derived CDR1 and CDR2 are SEHNR and FQNEAQ (reference sequence). Trimming stripped 4 bases from V and 0 bases from J, with 9 bases between. In nucleotides, the CDR3 is TGTGCCAGCAGCTCCGGGAGCTACCAAGAGACCCAGTACTTC. This gives the protein CASSSGSYQETQYF. The full variable domain, rest sourced from reference TRBV7-9 and TRBJ2-5, is DTGVSQNPRHKITKRGQNVTFRCDPISEHNRLYWYRQTLGQGPEFLTYFQNEAQLEKSRLLSDRFSAERPKGSFSTLEIQRTEQGDSAMYLCASSSGSYQETQYFGPGTRLLVL.

The V call is TRBV7-9, the J call TRBJ1-4; no clear D. This CDR3 is 13 amino acids long. Germline-derived CDR1 and CDR2 are SEHNR and FQNEAQ (reference sequence). V lost 5 bases, J lost 9 bases, and 13 bases lay in between. CDR3 sequence: CASSHRHGQKLFF. The CDR3 DNA sequence: TGTGCCAGCAGCCACCGACACGGCCAAAAACTGTTTTTT.

This clone was seen a handful of times. The chain carries TRBV9 and TRBJ1-2; 7 bases are shared with TRBD1. Losses at the gene ends were 2 bases for V and 7 bases for J; bases not matched to a gene: 8. CDR3 length: 14 residues. The germline CDR1 and CDR2 sequences are SGDLS and YYNGEE. CDR3 nucleotides: TGTGCCAGCAGCGTCATGTTTGACAGGGTTGGCTACACCTTC. Translating gives CASSVMFDRVGYTF.

The chain recombines TRBV10-3 with TRBJ1-1, with a possible D match to TRBD1 (5 bases). Trimming removed 0 bases at V and 4 bases at J, with 15 bases between. The CDR3 sequence is 16 residues long. Germline-derived CDR1 and CDR2 are ENHRY and SYGVKD. The CDR3 reads CAISESGPREGTEAFF. The CDR3 nucleotides read TGTGCCATCAGTGAGTCGGGTCCCAGGGAAGGCACTGAAGCTTTCTTT.

V and J are TRBV7-2 and TRBJ2-7; no clear D. V lost 3 bases and J lost 2, with 11 bases in between. The CDR3 is 14 residues long. The germline V gene encodes CDR1 SGHTA and CDR2 FQGNSA. The CDR3 sequence: CASSFQQVPYEQYF. CDR3 bases: TGTGCCAGCAGCTTCCAGCAGGTCCCCTACGAGCAGTACTTC.

V and J are TRBV5-6 and TRBJ2-3; the match to TRBD2 covers 13 bases. The CDR3 has 16 residues. Germline trimming cut 2 bases from V and 5 bases from J; bases unmatched to any gene: 5. Germline lookup yields CDR1 SGHDT and CDR2 YYEEEE. CDR3 nucleotide sequence: TGTGCCAGCAGCTTACGGACTAGCGGGAGAGTAGATACGCAGTATTTT. It is translated as CASSLRTSGRVDTQYF.

V is TRBV5-1 and J is TRBJ2-3, with 7 bases lining up with TRBD2. Trimming at V came to 4 bases and at J to 3 bases, leaving 11 bases not matched to a gene. The germline CDR1 and CDR2 sequences are SGHRS and YFSETQ. This CDR3 region has 16 residues. In DNA, the CDR3 is TGCGCCAGCAGCGTGGAAGGGCGGGGGTCGACAGATACGCAGTATTTT. Protein sequence: CASSVEGRGSTDTQYF.

V is TRBV7-8 and J is TRBJ2-1, with 10 bases aligning to TRBD2. V was clipped by 5 bases and J by 0 bases; unmatched bases: 1. This CDR3 spans 15 amino acids. CDR1 and CDR2 (germline): SGHVS, FQNEAQ. The CDR3 region is CASSASGSSYNEQFF. DNA of the CDR3: TGTGCCAGCAGCGCTAGCGGGAGCTCCTACAATGAGCAGTTCTTC. Using reference TRBV7-8 and TRBJ2-1 for the parts outside the CDR3, the full variable domain is GAGVSQSPRYKVAKRGQDVALRCDPISGHVSLFWYQQALGQGPEFLTYFQNEAQLDKSGLPSDRFFAERPEGSVSTLKIQRTQQEDSAVYLCASSASGSSYNEQFFGPGTRLTVL.

This rearrangement joins TRBV9 to TRBJ2-7; 8 bases are shared with TRBD2. The CDR3 is 14 amino acids. V gave up 4 bases and J gave up 5 bases; unmatched junction bases: 8. From germline, CDR1 is SGDLS and CDR2 YYNGEE. The CDR3 here is CASSPTGTSHEQYF. The DNA for the CDR3 is TGTGCCAGCAGCCCTACCGGGACTAGTCACGAGCAGTACTTC.

This clone was seen once. The chain uses TRBV7-2 and TRBJ1-5; no definite D call. The CDR3 is 15 amino acids. From germline, CDR1 is SGHTA and CDR2 FQGNSA. Trimming took 5 bases from V and 6 from J, leaving 17 bases between them. The CDR3 nucleotides read TGTGCCAGCAGCCGCGCCCAGGCGTTAGGTCAGCCCCAGCATTTT. This sequence encodes CASSRAQALGQPQHF.

This chain's CDR3 is CASSWTGPRTNEKLFF. The CDR3 DNA follows: TGTGCCAGCAGCTGGACAGGGCCGCGGACTAATGAAAAACTGTTTTTT. The rearrangement links TRBV7-9 to TRBJ1-4, with 8 bases fitting TRBD1. V gave up 4 bases and J gave up 2 bases; unmatched junction bases: 6. The CDR3 length is 16 residues. Germline V gene sequence: CDR1 SEHNR, CDR2 FQNEAQ (reference sequence). Complete variable domain (other parts from reference TRBV7-9 and TRBJ1-4): DTGVSQNPRHKITKRGQNVTFRCDPISEHNRLYWYRQTLGQGPEFLTYFQNEAQLEKSRLLSDRFSAERPKGSFSTLEIQRTEQGDSAMYLCASSWTGPRTNEKLFFGSGTQLSVL.

The rearrangement joins TRBV27 to TRBJ2-4, with D possibly matching TRBD2 (6 bases). Trimming took 3 bases from V and 2 from J, leaving 26 bases between them. The CDR3 spans 20 residues. Looked up from germline, CDR1 is MNHEY and CDR2 is SMNVEV (reference sequence). The chain's CDR3 is CASSLFAGTGTSPSKNIQYF. The CDR3 region has the DNA TGTGCCAGCAGTTTGTTCGCAGGGACTGGGACCTCCCCGTCCAAAAACATTCAGTACTTC.

This CDR3 is CASSPDEQGISEKLFF. CDR3 DNA sequence: TGTGCCAGCTCACCCGACGAACAGGGGATCAGTGAAAAACTGTTTTTT. This sequence joins TRBV18 and TRBJ1-4; 7 nucleotides align to TRBD1. The CDR3 spans 16 residues. Trimming removed 3 bases from V and 7 bases from J; junction bases left unmatched: 11. Germline lookup yields CDR1 KGHSH and CDR2 LQKENI.